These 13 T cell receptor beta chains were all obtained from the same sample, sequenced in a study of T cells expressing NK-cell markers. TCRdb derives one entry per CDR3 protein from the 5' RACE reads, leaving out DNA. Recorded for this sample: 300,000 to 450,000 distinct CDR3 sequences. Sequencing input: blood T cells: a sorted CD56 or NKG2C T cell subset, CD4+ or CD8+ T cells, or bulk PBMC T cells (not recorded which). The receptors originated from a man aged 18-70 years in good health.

CDR3 sequence reads: CASSQDSWAASTDTQYF. The chain is built from TRBV14 and TRBJ2-3. Germline CDR1 is SGHDN and CDR2 is FVKESK. The CDR3 is made up of 17 amino acids.

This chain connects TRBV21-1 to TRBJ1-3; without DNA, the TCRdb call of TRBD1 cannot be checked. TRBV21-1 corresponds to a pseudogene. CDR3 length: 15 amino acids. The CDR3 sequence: CASSPPPGRGNTIYF.

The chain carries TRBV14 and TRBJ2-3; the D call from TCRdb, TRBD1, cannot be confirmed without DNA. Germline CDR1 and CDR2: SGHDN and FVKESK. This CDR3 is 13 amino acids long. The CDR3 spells CASSRGHTDTQYF.

The CDR3 sequence is CASSQRAGGPGTDTQYF. The V call is TRBV3-1, the J call TRBJ2-3; TCRdb names TRBD2, which stays unverified in the absence of DNA. CDR3 length: 17 residues. From germline, CDR1 is LGHDT and CDR2 YNNKEL (reference sequence).

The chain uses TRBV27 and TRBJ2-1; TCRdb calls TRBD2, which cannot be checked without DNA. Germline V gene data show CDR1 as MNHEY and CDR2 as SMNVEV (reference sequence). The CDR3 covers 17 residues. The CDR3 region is CASSVDPGTSGGNEQFF.

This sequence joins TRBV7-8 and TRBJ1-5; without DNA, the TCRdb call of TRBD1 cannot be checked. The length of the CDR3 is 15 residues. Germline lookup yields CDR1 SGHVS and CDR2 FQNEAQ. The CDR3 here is CASSLRDRGNQPQHF.

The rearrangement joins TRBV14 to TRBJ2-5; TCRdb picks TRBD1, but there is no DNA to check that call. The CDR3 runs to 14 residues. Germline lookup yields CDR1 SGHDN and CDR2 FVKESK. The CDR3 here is CASSRTGGLETQYF.

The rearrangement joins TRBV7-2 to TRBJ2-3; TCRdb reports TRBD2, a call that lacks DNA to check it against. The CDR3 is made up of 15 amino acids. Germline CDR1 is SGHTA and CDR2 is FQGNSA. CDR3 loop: CASSPGLAGGPAQYF.

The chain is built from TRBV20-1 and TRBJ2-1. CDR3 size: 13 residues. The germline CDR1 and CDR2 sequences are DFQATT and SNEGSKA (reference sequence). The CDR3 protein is CSASRSDVNEQFF.

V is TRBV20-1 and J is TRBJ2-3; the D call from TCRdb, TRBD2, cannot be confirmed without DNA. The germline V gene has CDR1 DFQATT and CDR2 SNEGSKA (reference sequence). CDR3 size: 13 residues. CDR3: CSAGLAGINTQYF.

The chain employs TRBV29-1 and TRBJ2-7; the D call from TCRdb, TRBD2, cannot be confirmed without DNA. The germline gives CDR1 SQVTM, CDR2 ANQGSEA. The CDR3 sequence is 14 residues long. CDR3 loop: CSAGFGGGAYEQYF.

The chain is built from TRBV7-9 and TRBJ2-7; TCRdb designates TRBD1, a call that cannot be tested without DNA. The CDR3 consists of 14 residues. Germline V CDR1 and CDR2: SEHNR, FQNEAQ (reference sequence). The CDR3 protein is CASRVAGGALEQYF.

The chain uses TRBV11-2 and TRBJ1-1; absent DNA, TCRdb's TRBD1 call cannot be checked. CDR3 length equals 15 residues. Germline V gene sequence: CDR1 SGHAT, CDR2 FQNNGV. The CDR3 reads CASSDGYRGGTEAFF.